These T cell receptor beta chains were read from a single sample in a study of blood T cell repertoires in COVID-19. TCRdb's table, derived via immunoSEQ multiplex PCR, lists solely in-frame clones and lacks some. Seen here are roughly 97,000 clones, 76% observed once, and the top ten hold over 6.5%. Sequencing used peripheral blood. The source is a man aged 70-80 years with acute or convalescent COVID-19. CDR3s include the opening cysteine and the closing phenylalanine or tryptophan. D genes are given only for firm matches. Part of the rows lack a size; the others show once, few, many or a class for expanded clones.

TGTGCCAGCAGGGACCTGGGACAGGGATACACTGAAGCTTTCTTT | CASRDLGQGYTEAFF | TRBJ1-1 | once | TRBD1 | TRBV6-5
TGTGCCTGGAGTGCCGGGACAGGGGGGGTTTTTGGTCAGCCCCAGCATTTT | CAWSAGTGGVFGQPQHF | TRBJ1-5 | - | TRBD1 | TRBV30
TGTGCCTGGAGTCTACAGGGGCTATTGAACACTGAAGCTTTCTTT | CAWSLQGLLNTEAFF | TRBJ1-1 | - | TRBD1 | TRBV30
TGTGCCAGTAGTATCACCAGGGAAGGGGCTCAGCCCCAGCATTTT | CASSITREGAQPQHF | TRBJ1-5 | few | - | TRBV19
TGTGCTAGTGGTGCTGCCGGGGGGATCACAGATACGCAGTATTTT | CASGAAGGITDTQYF | TRBJ2-3 | - | TRBD2 | TRBV12-5
TGTGCCAGCAGGGAAGACAGGGGGCGAGTAAGCTATGGCTACACCTTC | CASREDRGRVSYGYTF | TRBJ1-2 | once | TRBD1 | TRBV6-1
TGTGCCAGCAGCCAGGACATCTCTGGGGCCAACGTCCTGACTTTC | CASSQDISGANVLTF | TRBJ2-6 | few | - | TRBV5-4
TGTGCCACTAGAAACACAGGGAATAAGAACTATGGCTACACCTTC | CATRNTGNKNYGYTF | TRBJ1-2 | - | - | TRBV5-6
TGCGCCAGCAGCTTGGTAACAATGAACACTGAAGCTTTCTTT | CASSLVTMNTEAFF | TRBJ1-1 | - | - | TRBV5-1
TGCGCCAGCAGCCGGACAGGGAGCTCCTACAATGAGCAGTTCTTC | CASSRTGSSYNEQFF | TRBJ2-1 | - | TRBD1 | TRBV5-1
TGTGCCAGCAGTCCCTTGGACAGTGATTTTTCCAATCAGCCCCAGCATTTT | CASSPLDSDFSNQPQHF | TRBJ1-5 | - | - | TRBV27
TGTGCCAGTAGTAGCCCCCGGGACAGGGTGGACTGGGTTGAAGCTTTCTTT | CASSSPRDRVDWVEAFF | TRBJ1-1 | - | TRBD1 | TRBV19
TGTGCCAGTAGTATCCGCGGGACAGGTCCCCTCAATCAGCCCCAGCATTTT | CASSIRGTGPLNQPQHF | TRBJ1-5 | - | TRBD1 | TRBV19
TGCGCCAGCAGTAGGGTGGAGGGTGAAAAACTGTTTTTT | CASSRVEGEKLFF | TRBJ1-4 | - | - | TRBV5-1
TGTGCCAGCCACGACGAGTCGGGAGAGCCGCATTTT | CASHDESGEPHF | TRBJ1-5 | - | - | TRBV18
TGTGCCAGCAGTCCCACAGGGGGTTATTCACCCCTCCACTTT | CASSPTGGYSPLHF | TRBJ1-6 | - | TRBD1 | TRBV6-4
TGTGCCAGTAGTCTTGGTAACGGGGGGCCTGGGGCCAACGTCCTGACTTTC | CASSLGNGGPGANVLTF | TRBJ2-6 | - | - | TRBV19
TGTGCCAGCAGCTTAGGACAGGGGGCCCACGAGCAGTACTTC | CASSLGQGAHEQYF | TRBJ2-7 | - | TRBD1 | TRBV11-2
TGCGCCAGCAGCTTGGCGATTGACAGGAGCTATGGCTACACCTTC | CASSLAIDRSYGYTF | TRBJ1-2 | - | - | TRBV5-1
TGTGCCAGTAGTCCTTCGGAGGGACAGATCTACGAGCAGTACTTC | CASSPSEGQIYEQYF | TRBJ2-7 | - | - | TRBV19
TGTGCCAGCAGAAGGGACACCACTGGAAACACCATATATTTT | CASRRDTTGNTIYF | TRBJ1-3 | - | - | TRBV9
TGTGCCAGCAGCCAAGATACAGGGGGCTGGACCCAGTACTTC | CASSQDTGGWTQYF | TRBJ2-5 | - | TRBD1 | TRBV3-1/TRBV3-2
TGTGCCAGCAGTAACAGGGGCTCTGGAAACACCATATATTTT | CASSNRGSGNTIYF | TRBJ1-3 | - | TRBD1 | TRBV6-5
TGTGCCAGCAGCCACTTTACAGGGCTGAACACTGAAGCTTTCTTT | CASSHFTGLNTEAFF | TRBJ1-1 | few | - | TRBV3-1/TRBV3-2
TGTGCCAGCAGCTTAGTTCTGGCGGGGGCCTACGAGCAGTACTTC | CASSLVLAGAYEQYF | TRBJ2-7 | - | TRBD2 | TRBV7-9
TGTGCCAGCTTGGGACAGGGAGCTTTCTTT | CASLGQGAFF | TRBJ1-1 | few | TRBD1 | TRBV2
TGTGCCAGCAGCTCCTCCATAGCCACCTTGGACACTGAAGCTTTCTTT | CASSSSIATLDTEAFF | TRBJ1-1 | - | - | TRBV5-8
TGTGCCAGCTCACAGGCAGGGTGGACTGAAGCTTTCTTT | CASSQAGWTEAFF | TRBJ1-1 | - | - | TRBV18
TGTGCCAGCAGCTTGACAGGGGCAGATACGCAGTATTTT | CASSLTGADTQYF | TRBJ2-3 | - | TRBD1 | TRBV7-3
TGTGCCAGCAGCTTGGACAGGGGGCCCCAAGAGACCCAGTACTTC | CASSLDRGPQETQYF | TRBJ2-5 | once | TRBD1 | TRBV7-9
TGTGCCAGCAGTGTCGGTACCGGGGAGCTGTTTTTT | CASSVGTGELFF | TRBJ2-2 | - | - | TRBV2
TGTGCCAGCAGGCGGGACAGGGGAGGACACTATGGCTACACCTTC | CASRRDRGGHYGYTF | TRBJ1-2 | - | TRBD1 | TRBV2
TGCGCCAGCAGCCAAGAAAGGTCAGGGTCCATCAACAATGAGCAGTTCTTC | CASSQERSGSINNEQFF | TRBJ2-1 | once | - | TRBV4-1
TGTGCCAGCAGTCGGCGGGACACTGAAGCTTTCTTT | CASSRRDTEAFF | TRBJ1-1 | - | - | TRBV6-5
TGCAGTGCCAGTAGACAGGGCCATTCCACAGATACGCAGTATTTT | CSASRQGHSTDTQYF | TRBJ2-3 | - | TRBD1 | TRBV20-1
TGCAGCGTTTCCATCCGGGACTCTTACTACGAGCAGTACTTC | CSVSIRDSYYEQYF | TRBJ2-7 | - | - | TRBV29-1
TGTGCCAGCAGCTTAGGAGTAGGCCGGGTCAATGGCTACACCTTC | CASSLGVGRVNGYTF | TRBJ1-2 | many | - | TRBV7-8
TGTGCCAGCAGCTTGGCGGGGAGGCCCCCCTACGAGCAGTACTTC | CASSLAGRPPYEQYF | TRBJ2-7 | - | - | TRBV5-4
TGTGCCAGTAGTATTAAGGGGGCCGGGCAGCCCCAGCATTTT | CASSIKGAGQPQHF | TRBJ1-5 | - | TRBD1 | TRBV19
TGTGCCAGCAGCGCCATGACCGGGACAGAAGCTTTCTTT | CASSAMTGTEAFF | TRBJ1-1 | - | - | TRBV7-3
TGTGCCAGCAGCTTGATCATAGGAGATACCAACTATGGCTACACCTTC | CASSLIIGDTNYGYTF | TRBJ1-2 | - | - | TRBV5-4
TGTGCCAGCAGCTCCCCCCGTCCCGGCCAGGGGGAGATCACAGATACGCAGTATTTT | CASSSPRPGQGEITDTQYF | TRBJ2-3 | - | TRBD1 | TRBV7-8
TGTGCCAGCAGCCCGGCTCACAGGGTTTCCTATGGCTACACCTTC | CASSPAHRVSYGYTF | TRBJ1-2 | - | - | TRBV9
TGTGCCAGCGCATCCTCGGGGGGCGCAACTGAAGCTTTCTTT | CASASSGGATEAFF | TRBJ1-1 | few | - | TRBV28
TGTGCCAGCAGTTTTCGAGGTAACACTGAAGCTTTCTTT | CASSFRGNTEAFF | TRBJ1-1 | - | - | TRBV28
TGTGCCTGGAGTGTACGAGGATGGGACAGCCGCTCCTATAATTCACCCCTCCACTTT | CAWSVRGWDSRSYNSPLHF | TRBJ1-6 | - | TRBD1 | TRBV30
TGTGCCAGTAGTGGGCGTTCCAGCGGGGATAACTATGGCTACACCTTC | CASSGRSSGDNYGYTF | TRBJ1-2 | - | - | TRBV19
TGTGCCAGCAGTTTATCATCCGGACAGCTCAATCAGCCCCAGCATTTT | CASSLSSGQLNQPQHF | TRBJ1-5 | few | - | TRBV27
TGTGCCATCAGTGAGAGAGGGGGTAGGGGTCAAGAGACCCAGTACTTC | CAISERGGRGQETQYF | TRBJ2-5 | - | - | TRBV10-3
TGTGCCAGTAGAAGGACATCGGACAGTATGAACACTGAAGCTTTCTTT | CASRRTSDSMNTEAFF | TRBJ1-1 | - | - | TRBV19